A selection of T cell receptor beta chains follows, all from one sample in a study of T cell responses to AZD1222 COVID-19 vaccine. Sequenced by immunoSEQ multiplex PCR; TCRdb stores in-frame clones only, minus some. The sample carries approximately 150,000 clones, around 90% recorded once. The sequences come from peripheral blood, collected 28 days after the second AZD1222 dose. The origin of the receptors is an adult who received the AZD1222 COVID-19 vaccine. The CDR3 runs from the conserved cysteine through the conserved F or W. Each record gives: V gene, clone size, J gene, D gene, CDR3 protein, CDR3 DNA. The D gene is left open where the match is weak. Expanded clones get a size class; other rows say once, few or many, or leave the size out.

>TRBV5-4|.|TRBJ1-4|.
CASSFQGNEKLFF
TGTGCCAGCAGCTTTCAGGGGAATGAAAAACTGTTTTTT
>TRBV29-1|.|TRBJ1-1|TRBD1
CSVEEGTGHEAFF
TGCAGCGTTGAAGAAGGGACAGGGCATGAAGCTTTCTTT
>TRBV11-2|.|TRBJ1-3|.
CASSHRDGGSGNTIYF
TGTGCCAGCAGCCACCGGGACGGAGGCTCTGGAAACACCATATATTTT
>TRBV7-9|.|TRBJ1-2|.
CASSFGGAYGYTF
TGTGCCAGCAGCTTCGGGGGAGCGTATGGCTACACCTTC
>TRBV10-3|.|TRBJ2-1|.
CAISESNNNEQFF
TGTGCCATCAGTGAGTCGAACAACAATGAGCAGTTCTTC
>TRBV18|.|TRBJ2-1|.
CASSPLGLGSGNEQFF
TGTGCCAGCTCACCATTAGGGTTGGGGAGTGGCAATGAGCAGTTCTTC
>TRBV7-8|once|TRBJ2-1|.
CASSFPSRISYNEQFF
TGTGCCAGCAGCTTCCCATCACGGATCTCCTACAATGAGCAGTTCTTC
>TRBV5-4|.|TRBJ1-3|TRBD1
CASSSTGGAGNTIYF
TGTGCCAGCAGCTCTACAGGGGGCGCAGGAAACACCATATATTTT
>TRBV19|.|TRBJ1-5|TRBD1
CASSIAGTADQPQHF
TGTGCCAGTAGTATCGCCGGGACAGCCGATCAGCCCCAGCATTTT
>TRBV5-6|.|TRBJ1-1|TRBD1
CASSAIPGTGAEAFF
TGTGCCAGCAGCGCTATTCCCGGGACAGGGGCGGAAGCTTTCTTT
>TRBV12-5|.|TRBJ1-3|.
CASGSRNTIYF
TGTGCTAGTGGTTCCAGAAACACCATATATTTT
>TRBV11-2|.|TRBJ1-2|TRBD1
CASSTRQGSGYTF
TGTGCCAGCAGCACCCGACAGGGGAGCGGCTACACCTTC
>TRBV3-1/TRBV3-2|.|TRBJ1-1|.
CASSHSGERWDTEAFF
TGTGCCAGCAGCCATAGCGGGGAAAGATGGGACACTGAAGCTTTCTTT
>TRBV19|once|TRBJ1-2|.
CASSIGGVYYGYTF
TGTGCCAGTAGTATAGGGGGGGTTTACTATGGCTACACCTTC
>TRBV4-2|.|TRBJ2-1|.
CASSQLTAGTHNEQFF
TGTGCCAGCAGCCAACTTACCGCCGGGACACACAATGAGCAGTTCTTC
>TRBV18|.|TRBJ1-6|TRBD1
CASSLGQGASPLHF
TGTGCCAGCTCACTAGGACAGGGGGCTTCACCCCTCCACTTT
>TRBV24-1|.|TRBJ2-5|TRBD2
CATSTQRGPPYQETQYF
TGTGCCACCAGTACCCAGCGGGGGCCCCCTTACCAAGAGACCCAGTACTTC
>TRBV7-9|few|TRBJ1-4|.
CASRASGTVNEKLFF
TGTGCCAGCAGGGCCTCCGGGACGGTGAATGAAAAACTGTTTTTT
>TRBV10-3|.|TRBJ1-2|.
CAISVRGNPGYTF
TGTGCCATCAGTGTCAGGGGAAATCCTGGCTACACCTTC
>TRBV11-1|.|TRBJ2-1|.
CASSLSPGVGEQFF
TGTGCCAGCAGCTTAAGCCCGGGGGTGGGTGAGCAGTTCTTC
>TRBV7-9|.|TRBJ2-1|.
CASSLANEQFF
TGTGCCAGCAGCTTAGCCAATGAGCAGTTCTTC
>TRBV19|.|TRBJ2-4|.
CASSIPGAGEKNIQYF
TGTGCCAGTAGTATTCCCGGGGCAGGGGAAAAAAACATTCAGTACTTC
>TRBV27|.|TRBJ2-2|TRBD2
CASSSKTSGRAFDTGELFF
TGTGCCAGCAGTTCCAAGACTAGCGGGAGGGCCTTCGACACCGGGGAGCTGTTTTTT
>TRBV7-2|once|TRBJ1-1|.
CASSPQTGNTEAFF
TGTGCCAGCAGCCCCCAGACAGGGAACACTGAAGCTTTCTTT
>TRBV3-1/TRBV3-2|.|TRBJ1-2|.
CASSQDRIGGYTF
TGTGCCAGCAGCCAAGATCGAATAGGGGGCTACACCTTC
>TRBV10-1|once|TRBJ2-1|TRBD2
CAASAGGRYNEQFF
TGCGCCGCCTCAGCGGGGGGCCGGTACAATGAGCAGTTCTTC
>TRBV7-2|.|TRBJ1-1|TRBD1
CASSAGQGNTEAFF
TGTGCCAGCAGCGCGGGACAGGGAAACACTGAAGCTTTCTTT
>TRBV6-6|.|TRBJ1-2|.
CASSYSADTYGYTF
TGTGCCAGCAGTTACTCGGCAGACACCTATGGCTACACCTTC
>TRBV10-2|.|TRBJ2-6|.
CASSRGTGANVLTF
TGCGCCAGCTCCCGGGGAACTGGGGCCAACGTCCTGACTTTC
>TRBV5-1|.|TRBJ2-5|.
CASSLGQSQETQYF
TGCGCCAGCAGCTTGGGACAGAGCCAAGAGACCCAGTACTTC
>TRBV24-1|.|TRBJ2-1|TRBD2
CATSGGTSGSYNEQFF
TGTGCCACCAGTGGTGGAACTAGCGGTTCTTACAATGAGCAGTTCTTC
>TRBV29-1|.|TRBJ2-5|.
CSVQRGQETQYF
TGCAGCGTGCAAAGGGGGCAAGAGACCCAGTACTTC
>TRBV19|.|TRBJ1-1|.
CASNYGGRSDTEAFF
TGTGCCAGTAATTATGGAGGAAGATCGGACACTGAAGCTTTCTTT
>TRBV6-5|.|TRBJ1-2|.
CASRTQSLHYGYTF
TGTGCCAGCAGGACTCAGTCGCTTCACTATGGCTACACCTTC
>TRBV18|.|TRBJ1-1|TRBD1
CASQGQGTVDEAFF
TGTGCCAGCCAGGGACAGGGGACGGTTGATGAAGCTTTCTTT
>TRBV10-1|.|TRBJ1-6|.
CASLDRAGGRSPLHF
TGCGCCAGCCTTGACCGGGCGGGGGGCAGGTCACCCCTCCACTTT
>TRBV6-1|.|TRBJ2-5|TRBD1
CASSDTGGARRETQYF
TGTGCCAGCAGTGATACAGGGGGCGCTAGGCGAGAGACCCAGTACTTC
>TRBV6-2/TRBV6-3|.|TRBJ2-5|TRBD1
CASSRRDRGGETQYF
TGTGCCAGCAGCCGCCGGGACAGGGGCGGAGAGACCCAGTACTTC
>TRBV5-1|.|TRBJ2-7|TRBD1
CASSLGSGGYEQYF
TGCGCCAGCAGCTTGGGTTCAGGGGGCTACGAGCAGTACTTC
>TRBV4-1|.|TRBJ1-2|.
CASSKVGYGYTF
TGCGCCAGCAGCAAGGTGGGCTATGGCTACACCTTC
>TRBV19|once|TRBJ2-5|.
CASSQGHLQETQYF
TGTGCCAGTAGTCAGGGACACCTCCAAGAGACCCAGTACTTC
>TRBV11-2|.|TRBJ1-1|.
CASSPGLSNTEAFF
TGTGCCAGCAGCCCTGGACTGTCGAACACTGAAGCTTTCTTT
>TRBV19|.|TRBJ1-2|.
CASRRGGRDYGYTF
TGTGCCAGTAGAAGGGGGGGGCGCGACTATGGCTACACCTTC
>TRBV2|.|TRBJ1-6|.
CASSSGTRLSPLHF
TGTGCCAGCAGCTCCGGGACACGGCTATCACCCCTCCACTTT
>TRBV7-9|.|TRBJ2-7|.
CASSLIPEANEQYF
TGTGCCAGCAGCTTAATTCCAGAAGCCAACGAGCAGTACTTC
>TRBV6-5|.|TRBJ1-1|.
CASSSGGNTEAFF
TGTGCCAGCAGTTCCGGGGGGAACACTGAAGCTTTCTTT
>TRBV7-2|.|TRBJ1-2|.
CASSLGGVSGRSGYTF
TGTGCCAGCAGCTTAGGTGGTGTGTCCGGTCGTTCTGGCTACACCTTC
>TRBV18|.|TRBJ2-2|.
CASSPQVLDTGELFF
TGTGCCAGCTCACCGCAGGTGTTGGACACCGGGGAGCTGTTTTTT
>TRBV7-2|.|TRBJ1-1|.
CASSLAGDTEAFF
TGTGCCAGCAGCTTAGCAGGGGATACTGAAGCTTTCTTT
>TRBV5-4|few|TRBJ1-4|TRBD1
CASSLAGTGVEKLFF
TGTGCCAGCAGCTTGGCCGGGACAGGGGTTGAAAAACTGTTTTTT
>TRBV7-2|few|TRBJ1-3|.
CASSLNRRYQSGNTIYF
TGTGCCAGCAGCCTCAACCGCCGGTATCAATCTGGAAACACCATATATTTT
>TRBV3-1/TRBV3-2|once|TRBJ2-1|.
CASSHRSRSYNEQFF
TGTGCCAGCAGCCATCGTTCTCGCTCCTACAATGAGCAGTTCTTC
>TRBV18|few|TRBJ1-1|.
CASSAIVKPPAFF
TGTGCCAGCTCTGCCATCGTTAAGCCCCCCGCTTTCTTT
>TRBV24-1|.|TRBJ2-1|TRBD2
CATSDFPRTSGSNDEQFF
TGTGCCACCAGTGATTTCCCTAGGACTAGCGGGAGTAACGATGAGCAGTTCTTC
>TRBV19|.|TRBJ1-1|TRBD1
CASRSQGAGTEAFF
TGTGCCAGTAGATCTCAGGGGGCAGGAACTGAAGCTTTCTTT